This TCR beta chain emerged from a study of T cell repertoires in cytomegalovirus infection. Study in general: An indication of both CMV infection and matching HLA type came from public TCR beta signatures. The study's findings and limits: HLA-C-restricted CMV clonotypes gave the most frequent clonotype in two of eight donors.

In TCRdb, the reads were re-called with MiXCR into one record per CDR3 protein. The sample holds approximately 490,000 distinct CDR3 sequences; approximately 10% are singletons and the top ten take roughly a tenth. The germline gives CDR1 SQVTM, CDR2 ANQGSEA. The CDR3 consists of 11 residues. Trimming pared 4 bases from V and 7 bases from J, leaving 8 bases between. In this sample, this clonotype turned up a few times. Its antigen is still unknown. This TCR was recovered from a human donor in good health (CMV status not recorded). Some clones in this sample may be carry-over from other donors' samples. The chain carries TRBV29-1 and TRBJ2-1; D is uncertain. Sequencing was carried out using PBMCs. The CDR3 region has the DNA TGCAGCGTTGCTGGTTTTAATGAGCAGTTCTTC. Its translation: CSVAGFNEQFF.